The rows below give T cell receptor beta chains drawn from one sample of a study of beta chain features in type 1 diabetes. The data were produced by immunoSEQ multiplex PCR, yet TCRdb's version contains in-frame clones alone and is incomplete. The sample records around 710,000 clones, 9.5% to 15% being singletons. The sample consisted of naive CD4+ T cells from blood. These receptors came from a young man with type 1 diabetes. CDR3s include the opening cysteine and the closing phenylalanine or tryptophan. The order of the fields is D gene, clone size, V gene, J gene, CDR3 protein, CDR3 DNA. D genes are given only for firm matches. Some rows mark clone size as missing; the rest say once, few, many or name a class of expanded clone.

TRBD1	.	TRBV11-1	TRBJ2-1	CASSYRTGVFHNEQFF	TGTGCCAGCAGCTACCGGACAGGGGTCTTCCACAATGAGCAGTTCTTC
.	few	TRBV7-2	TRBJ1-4	CASSLQGSNNEKLFF	TGTGCCAGCAGCTTACAGGGGTCGAATAATGAAAAACTGTTTTTT
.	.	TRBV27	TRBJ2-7	CASSLKGGGTYEQYF	TGTGCCAGCAGTTTAAAGGGAGGCGGCACCTACGAGCAGTACTTC
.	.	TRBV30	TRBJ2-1	CAWSVGGGSYNEQFF	TGTGCCTGGAGTGTCGGAGGGGGGTCCTACAATGAGCAGTTCTTC
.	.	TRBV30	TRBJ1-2	CAWSPLLRSYGYTF	TGTGCCTGGAGTCCCCTCCTCCGCTCGTATGGCTACACCTTC
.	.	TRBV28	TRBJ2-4	CASSLAGQGAKNIQYF	TGTGCCAGCAGTTTGGCCGGGCAGGGTGCCAAAAACATTCAGTACTTC
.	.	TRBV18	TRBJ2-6	CASSPSETGANVLTF	TGTGCCAGCTCACCCAGCGAAACTGGGGCCAACGTCCTGACTTTC
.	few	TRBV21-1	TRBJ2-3	CASTRGGSDTQYF	TGTGCCAGCACCAGGGGGGGGTCAGATACGCAGTATTTT
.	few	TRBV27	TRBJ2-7	CASSTRAGTESYEQYF	TGTGCCAGCAGTACCCGAGCAGGGACTGAATCCTACGAGCAGTACTTC
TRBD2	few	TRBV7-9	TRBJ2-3	CASSPGLAGVFTDTQYF	TGTGCCAGCAGCCCGGGACTAGCGGGGGTGTTCACAGATACGCAGTATTTT
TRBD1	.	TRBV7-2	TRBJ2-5	CASCLSGLRGPETQYF	TGTGCCAGCTGCCTATCGGGGTTGAGGGGGCCGGAGACCCAGTACTTC
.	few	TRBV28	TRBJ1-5	CASSPAAVNQPQHF	TGTGCCAGCAGCCCCGCGGCTGTTAACCAGCCCCAGCATTTT
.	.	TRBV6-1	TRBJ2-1	CASSEMSGTPNEQFF	TGTGCCAGCAGTGAAATGTCCGGGACCCCGAATGAGCAGTTCTTC
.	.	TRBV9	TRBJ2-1	CASSPPGYSYNEQFF	TGTGCCAGCAGCCCGCCGGGCTACTCCTACAATGAGCAGTTCTTC
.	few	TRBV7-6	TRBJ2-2	CASSYASRVHTGELFF	TGTGCCAGCAGCTACGCCAGCAGGGTGCACACCGGGGAGCTGTTTTTT
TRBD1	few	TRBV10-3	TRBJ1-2	CAITSGQGNYGYTF	TGTGCCATCACCTCGGGACAGGGGAACTATGGCTACACCTTC
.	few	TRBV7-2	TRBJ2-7	CASSLGVSGLYEQYF	TGTGCCAGCAGCTTAGGCGTTAGCGGCCTATACGAGCAGTACTTC
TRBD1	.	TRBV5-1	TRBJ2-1	CASSLSAGQGSHEQFF	TGCGCCAGCAGCTTGTCAGCGGGACAGGGGAGCCATGAGCAGTTCTTC
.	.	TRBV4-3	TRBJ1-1	CASSHLPGGVSNTEAFF	TGCGCCAGCAGCCACCTCCCGGGGGGGGTCTCGAACACTGAAGCTTTCTTT
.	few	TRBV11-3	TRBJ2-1	CASSLNNEQFF	TGTGCCAGCAGCTTAAACAATGAGCAGTTCTTC
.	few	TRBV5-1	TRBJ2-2	CASSLGTGSGELFF	TGCGCCAGCAGCTTGGGGACGGGGTCCGGGGAGCTGTTTTTT
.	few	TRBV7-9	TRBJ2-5	CASSLRTDLQETQYF	TGTGCCAGCAGCTTACGGACGGATCTCCAAGAGACCCAGTACTTC
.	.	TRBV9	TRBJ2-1	CASSGFVGAYNEQFF	TGTGCCAGCAGCGGTTTTGTAGGGGCATACAATGAGCAGTTCTTC
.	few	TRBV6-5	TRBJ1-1	CASSYFGQGIQAFF	TGTGCCAGCAGTTACTTCGGGCAGGGAATCCAAGCTTTCTTT
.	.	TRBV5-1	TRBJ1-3	CASSLGDSGNTIYF	TGCGCCAGCAGCTTGGGGGATAGTGGAAACACCATATATTTT
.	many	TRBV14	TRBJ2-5	CASSLGGATETQYF	TGTGCCAGCAGCCTCGGAGGGGCGACGGAGACCCAGTACTTC
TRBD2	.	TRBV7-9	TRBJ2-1	CASSLALTSGYNEQFF	TGTGCCAGCAGCTTAGCGCTAACTAGCGGTTACAATGAGCAGTTCTTC
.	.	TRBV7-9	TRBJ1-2	CASSLRSGSPNYGYTF	TGTGCCAGCAGCTTACGTTCAGGGTCGCCGAACTATGGCTACACCTTC
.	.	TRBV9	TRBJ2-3	CASSVGPVGDTQYF	TGTGCCAGCAGCGTAGGTCCGGTTGGGGATACGCAGTATTTT
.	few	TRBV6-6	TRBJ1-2	CASSPRGGESGYTF	TGTGCCAGCAGTCCTAGGGGCGGGGAGAGTGGCTACACCTTC
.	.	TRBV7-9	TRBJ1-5	CASSLEREQPQHF	TGTGCCAGCAGCTTAGAAAGGGAGCAGCCCCAGCATTTT
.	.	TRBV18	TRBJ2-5	CASSSEETQYF	TGTGCCAGCTCATCAGAAGAGACCCAGTACTTC
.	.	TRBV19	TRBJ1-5	CASSLDLRQPQHF	TGTGCCAGTAGTCTGGATTTGCGCCAGCCCCAGCATTTT
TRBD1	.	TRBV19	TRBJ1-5	CASAPKTGGRNQPQHF	TGTGCCAGCGCCCCAAAGACAGGGGGCCGAAATCAGCCCCAGCATTTT
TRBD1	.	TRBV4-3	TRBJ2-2	CASSQDGGTGATGELFF	TGCGCCAGCAGCCAAGATGGGGGGACAGGGGCCACCGGGGAGCTGTTTTTT
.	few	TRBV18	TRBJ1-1	CASSPPGLMNTEAFF	TGTGCCAGCTCACCACCGGGGTTGATGAACACTGAAGCTTTCTTT
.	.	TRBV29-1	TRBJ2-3	CSYIPGDTQYF	TGCAGCTACATTCCGGGGGATACGCAGTATTTT
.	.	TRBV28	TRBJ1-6	CASSPMGVPHSPLHF	TGTGCCAGCAGTCCGATGGGGGTCCCCCATTCACCCCTCCACTTT
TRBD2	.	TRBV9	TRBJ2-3	CASSTQTSESTDTQYF	TGTGCCAGCAGTACCCAGACTAGCGAGTCCACAGATACGCAGTATTTT
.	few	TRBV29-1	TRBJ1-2	CSAGGGGGYTF	TGCAGCGCCGGCGGCGGGGGGGGCTACACCTTC
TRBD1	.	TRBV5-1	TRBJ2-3	CASSRQGGTDTQYF	TGCGCCAGCAGCCGACAGGGGGGCACAGATACGCAGTATTTT
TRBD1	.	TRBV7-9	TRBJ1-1	CASSLGDRANTEAFF	TGTGCCAGCAGCTTAGGAGACAGGGCGAACACTGAAGCTTTCTTT
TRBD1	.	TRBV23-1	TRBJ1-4	CASSQNRGRATNEKLFF	TGCGCCAGCAGTCAAAACAGGGGGCGGGCAACTAATGAAAAACTGTTTTTT
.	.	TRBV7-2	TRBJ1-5	CASSLGTAYPAEPQHF	TGTGCCAGCAGCTTAGGGACAGCGTATCCAGCGGAGCCCCAGCATTTT
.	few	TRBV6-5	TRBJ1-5	CASSYSFGEGQPQHF	TGTGCCAGCAGTTACTCCTTCGGGGAAGGTCAGCCCCAGCATTTT
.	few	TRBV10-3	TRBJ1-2	CAISDTGSTNYGYTF	TGTGCCATCAGCGATACCGGGTCTACCAACTATGGCTACACCTTC
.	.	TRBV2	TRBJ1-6	CASSWGGSGGPLHF	TGTGCCAGCAGCTGGGGCGGATCCGGTGGACCCCTCCACTTT
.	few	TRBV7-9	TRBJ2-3	CASSQFGLQADTQYF	TGTGCCAGCAGCCAATTCGGGCTTCAGGCAGATACGCAGTATTTT
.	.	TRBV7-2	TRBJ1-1	CASSLNVGGSNTEAFF	TGTGCCAGCAGCTTAAACGTCGGGGGATCGAACACTGAAGCTTTCTTT
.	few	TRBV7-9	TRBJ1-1	CASSQEANTEAFF	TGTGCCAGCAGCCAAGAGGCGAACACTGAAGCTTTCTTT
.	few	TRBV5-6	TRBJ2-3	CASSLAGPDTQYF	TGTGCCAGCAGCTTGGCCGGGCCGGATACGCAGTATTTT
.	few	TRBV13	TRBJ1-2	CASSLSRVGGYTF	TGTGCCAGCAGCTTATCCAGGGTAGGAGGCTACACCTTC
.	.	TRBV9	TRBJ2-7	CASSARPGSWYEQYF	TGTGCCAGCAGCGCCCGACCGGGCTCCTGGTACGAGCAGTACTTC
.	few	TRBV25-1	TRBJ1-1	CASSGQVDTEAFF	TGTGCCAGCAGTGGACAGGTGGACACTGAAGCTTTCTTT
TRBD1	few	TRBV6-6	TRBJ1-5	CASSGTGMSQPQHF	TGTGCCAGCAGCGGGACAGGGATGTCTCAGCCCCAGCATTTT
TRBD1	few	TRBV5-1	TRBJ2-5	CASSSRLGQGPETQYF	TGCGCCAGCAGCTCCCGCCTAGGACAGGGTCCGGAGACCCAGTACTTC
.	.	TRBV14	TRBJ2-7	CASSPLGLAYEQYF	TGTGCCAGCAGCCCATTGGGCCTGGCCTACGAGCAGTACTTC
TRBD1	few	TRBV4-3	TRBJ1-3	CASSQWTGLSGNTIYF	TGCGCCAGCAGCCAATGGACAGGACTTTCTGGAAACACCATATATTTT
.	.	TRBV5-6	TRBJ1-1	CASSSTGTRRSEAFF	TGTGCCAGCAGCTCTACAGGGACCCGCCGTTCTGAAGCTTTCTTT